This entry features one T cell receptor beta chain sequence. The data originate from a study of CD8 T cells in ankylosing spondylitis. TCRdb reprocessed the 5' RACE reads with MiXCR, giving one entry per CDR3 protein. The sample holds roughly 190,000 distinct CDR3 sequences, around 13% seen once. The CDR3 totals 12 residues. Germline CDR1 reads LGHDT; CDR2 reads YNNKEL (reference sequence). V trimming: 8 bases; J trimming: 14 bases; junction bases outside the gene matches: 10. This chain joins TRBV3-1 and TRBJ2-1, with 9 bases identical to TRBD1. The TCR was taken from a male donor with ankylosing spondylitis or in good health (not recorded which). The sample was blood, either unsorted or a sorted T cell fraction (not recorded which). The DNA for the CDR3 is TGTGCCAGCGGTCCCCAAGACAGGGGGGAGTTCTTC. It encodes CASGPQDRGEFF.